The clone carrying this T cell receptor (beta chain) appeared a single time. In the original analysis: Amplification of reference gene primers provided the estimated nucleated cell counts. Here immunoSEQ multiplex PCR was the method, and the copy in TCRdb shows in-frame clones only, minus some. Clonal size and the V and J genes are those of that table, whereas D and trimming came from the DNA. The sample comprises 270,000 or so clones, 90% of which are singletons, and roughly 4.3% rests with the top ten. CDR1 and CDR2 (germline): MDHEN, SYDVKM. Deletions cut 8 bases from V and 0 bases from J, with 19 bases between. The CDR3 spans 17 residues. Enrollees, about 18 to 90 years old, lived in approximately 24 US areas. Participants were placed into cohorts based on the clinical history they reported. The sample originates from a study of blood T cell repertoires in COVID-19.

Input material: PBMCs or T cells enriched from blood (not recorded which). The chain joins TRBV28 to TRBJ1-4, with a possible D match to TRBD1 (6 bases). The receptor was isolated from a woman aged 25-40 years with acute COVID-19. In nucleotides, the CDR3 is TGTGCCAGCTTAAAGGGGGTATCCTCTGCAACTAATGAAAAACTGTTTTTT. Protein product: CASLKGVSSATNEKLFF.